The 8 T cell receptor beta chains below were found in one sample sequenced in a study of Tregs in tolerant kidney transplant recipients. Antigen specificity for these receptors is unknown. Recipient PBMCs carried a CFSE label and met irradiated graft donor PBMCs for roughly six days before FACS sorting. TCRdb's copy holds only in-frame clones and misses some; the assay was immunoSEQ multiplex PCR. Its listing shows about 2,000 clones. Sequencing was performed on CD4+ T cells from blood cultured with allogeneic cells, taken before the transplant. The receptor source for this set is a human patient who received a combined kidney and bone marrow transplant.

Concerning this clone itself: Coverage ceases 3 residues before the CDR3 finishes, and the germline J gene fills in the end. The chain joins TRBV5-1 to TRBJ1-3; D unresolved. There are 15 residues in the CDR3. The ends were cut back, 0 bases at V and 0 bases at J, with 7 bases in the middle. Germline V gives CDR1 SGHRS, CDR2 YFSETQ. CDR3 sequence reads: CASSLGANSGNTIYF. The part of the CDR3 DNA that was read is TGCGCCAGCAGCTTGGGCGCCAACTCTGGAAACACC.

This clone is deemed medium-sized by its frequency. The read gets to within 3 residues of the CDR3 end, and the germline J gene fills in the rest. The chain combines TRBV29-1 with TRBJ2-1, with 7 bases lining up with TRBD1. V shed 7 bases and J 8 bases; nucleotides not matched to a gene: 14. CDR3 length equals 14 residues. The germline gives CDR1 SQVTM, CDR2 ANQGSEA. The CDR3: CSGHRGSHIDEQFF. The sequenced CDR3 bases are TGCAGCGGTCACAGGGGTAGTCATATCGATGAG.

This clone ranks as medium-sized (0.01 to 0.1%) in terms of frequency. The missing CDR3 end, 3 residues past where the read stops, is filled in from the germline J gene. The J gene is TRBJ2-5, the V gene TRBV5-1, with D perhaps matching TRBD1 (5 bases). Germline V gene lookup returns CDR1 SGHRS and CDR2 YFSETQ. The V gene lost 1 base and the J gene lost 3 bases, with 10 bases spanning the gap. This CDR3 region has 14 residues. The CDR3: CASSLWQGEETQYF. CDR3 bases read: TGCGCCAGCAGCTTGTGGCAGGGCGAAGAGACC.

On this clone: The CDR3 extends 3 residues past the end of the read, so its final part is completed from the germline J gene. The rearrangement uses TRBV20-1 and TRBJ1-3; TRBD1 agrees at 9 bases. Unmatched junction bases numbered 10, after V lost 6 bases and J lost 4 bases. CDR1 and CDR2 from the germline V gene are DFQATT and SNEGSKA (reference sequence). This CDR3 has 15 residues. The CDR3 spells CSAARYRGRGNTIYF. The sequenced CDR3 bases are TGCAGTGCCGCGAGATACAGGGGGCGCGGAAACACC.

This clone is classed as large by frequency. The read comes to an end 3 residues before the CDR3 does, leaving the germline J gene to fill in the end. The chain employs TRBV10-3 and TRBJ2-2; perhaps TRBD2 as D (6 bases). Germline lookup yields CDR1 ENHRY and CDR2 SYGVKD. The CDR3 spans 15 residues. V lost 7 bases, J lost 1 base, and 13 bases lay in between. The covered CDR3 bases are TGTGCCATCATGGGAGGCAGGGAGAACACCGGGGAG. This translates into CAIMGGRENTGE. The entire CDR3 reads CAIMGGRENTGELFF.

This clone is identified as medium-sized from frequency. The read terminates 3 residues ahead of where the CDR3 ends, so the germline J gene completes it. This chain joins TRBV19 and TRBJ2-7, with TRBD1 matching 11 bases. This CDR3 contains 14 residues. The J segment lost 3 bases and the V segment lost 3 bases, leaving 1 base of the junction unmatched. Germline V gives CDR1 LNHDA, CDR2 SQIVND (reference sequence). CDR3 sequence: CASSMGTGGYEQYF. The covered CDR3 bases are TGTGCCAGTAGTATGGGGACAGGGGGCTACGAG.

This clone is labeled medium-sized based on frequency. With the read ending 3 residues before the CDR3 end, the germline J gene is used to fill in that end. The chain links TRBV4-1 to TRBJ2-2; D call uncertain. From germline, CDR1 is MGHRA and CDR2 YSYEKL. The CDR3 totals 17 residues. V dropped 0 bases and J dropped 4 bases, with 15 bases sitting between them. The CDR3 bases that were read are TGCGCCAGCAGCCAAGAATTTCGGCAGGCCGGCACCGGGGAG. Protein sequence: CASSQEFRQAGTGE. The full-length CDR3 reads as CASSQEFRQAGTGELFF.

Concerning this clone itself: The CDR3 end is not reached by the read, which stops 3 residues before it; the germline J gene fills it in. The chain combines TRBV11-2 with TRBJ2-1; no clear D. CDR1 and CDR2 (germline): SGHAT, FQNNGV. With 0 bases removed from V and 0 bases from J, the gap between germline ends came to 3 bases. The CDR3 sequence is 14 residues long. The chain's CDR3 is CASSLDGSYNEQFF. CDR3 bases read: TGTGCCAGCAGCTTAGACGGCTCCTACAATGAG.